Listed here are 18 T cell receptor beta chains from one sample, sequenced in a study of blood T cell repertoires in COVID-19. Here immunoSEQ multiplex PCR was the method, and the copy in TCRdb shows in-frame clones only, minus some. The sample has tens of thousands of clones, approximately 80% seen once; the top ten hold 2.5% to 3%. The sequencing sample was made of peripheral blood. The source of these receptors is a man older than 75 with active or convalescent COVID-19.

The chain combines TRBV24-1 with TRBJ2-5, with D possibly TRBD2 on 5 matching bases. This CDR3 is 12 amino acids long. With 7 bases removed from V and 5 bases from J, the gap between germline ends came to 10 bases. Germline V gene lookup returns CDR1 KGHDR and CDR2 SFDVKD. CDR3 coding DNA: TGTGCCACCAGGGGAGTTGGGGAGACCCAGTACTTC. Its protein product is CATRGVGETQYF.

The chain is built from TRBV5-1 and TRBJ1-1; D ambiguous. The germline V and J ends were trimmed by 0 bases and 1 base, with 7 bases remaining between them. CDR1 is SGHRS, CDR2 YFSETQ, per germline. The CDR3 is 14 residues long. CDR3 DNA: TGCGCCAGCAGCTTGGGGAGGGCGAACACTGAAGCTTTCTTT. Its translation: CASSLGRANTEAFF. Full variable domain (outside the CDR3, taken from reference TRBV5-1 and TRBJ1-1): KAGVTQTPRYLIKTRGQQVTLSCSPISGHRSVSWYQQTPGQGLQFLFEYFSETQRNKGNFPGRFSGRQFSNSRSEMNVSTLELGDSALYLCASSLGRANTEAFFGQGTRLTVV.

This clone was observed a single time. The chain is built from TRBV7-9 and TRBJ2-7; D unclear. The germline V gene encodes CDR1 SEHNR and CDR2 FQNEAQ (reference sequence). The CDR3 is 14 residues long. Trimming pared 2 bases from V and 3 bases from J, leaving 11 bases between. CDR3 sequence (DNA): TGTGCCAGCAGCTTATATAACAGTCTCTACGAGCAGTACTTC. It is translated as CASSLYNSLYEQYF.

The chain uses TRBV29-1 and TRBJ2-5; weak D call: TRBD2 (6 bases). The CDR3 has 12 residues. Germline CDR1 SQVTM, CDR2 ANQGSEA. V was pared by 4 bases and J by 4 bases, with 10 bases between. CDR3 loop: CSVGGTLETQYF. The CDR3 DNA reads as TGCAGCGTTGGGGGGACTTTAGAGACCCAGTACTTC. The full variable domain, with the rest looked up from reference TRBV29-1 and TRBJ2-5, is SAVISQKPSRDICQRGTSLTIQCQVDSQVTMMFWYRQQPGQSLTLIATANQGSEATYESGFVIDKFPISRPNLTFSTLTVSNMSPEDSSIYLCSVGGTLETQYFGPGTRLLVL.

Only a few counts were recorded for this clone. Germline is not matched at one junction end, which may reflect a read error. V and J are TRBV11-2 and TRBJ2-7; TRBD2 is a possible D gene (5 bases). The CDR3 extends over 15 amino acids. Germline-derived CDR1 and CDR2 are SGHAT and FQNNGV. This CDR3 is CASSFPGKSSNEQYF. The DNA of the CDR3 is TGTGCCAGCAGCTTCCCCGGGAAATCCTCCAACGAGCAGTACTTC.

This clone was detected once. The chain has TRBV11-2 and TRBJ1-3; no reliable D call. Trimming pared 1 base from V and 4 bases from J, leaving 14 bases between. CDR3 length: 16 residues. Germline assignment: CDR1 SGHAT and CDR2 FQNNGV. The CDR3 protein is CASSLVSGRRGNTIYF. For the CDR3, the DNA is TGTGCCAGCAGCTTAGTATCGGGGAGGCGGGGAAACACCATATATTTT.

The CDR3 reads CASSIAGAGANVLTF. CDR3 DNA sequence: TGTGCCAGTAGTATCGCGGGGGCTGGGGCCAACGTCCTGACTTTC. V gene TRBV19 combines with J gene TRBJ2-6; 7 bases are a match to TRBD2. Germline V gene lookup returns CDR1 LNHDA and CDR2 SQIVND (reference sequence). V dropped 3 bases and J dropped 2; count of bases not matched to a gene: 1. This CDR3 has 15 residues.

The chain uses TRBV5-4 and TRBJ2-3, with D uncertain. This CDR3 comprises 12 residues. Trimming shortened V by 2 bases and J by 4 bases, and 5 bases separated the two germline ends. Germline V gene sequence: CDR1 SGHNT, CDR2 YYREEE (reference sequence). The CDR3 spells CASSFLSDTQYF. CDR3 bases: TGTGCCAGCAGCTTTTTATCAGATACGCAGTATTTT.

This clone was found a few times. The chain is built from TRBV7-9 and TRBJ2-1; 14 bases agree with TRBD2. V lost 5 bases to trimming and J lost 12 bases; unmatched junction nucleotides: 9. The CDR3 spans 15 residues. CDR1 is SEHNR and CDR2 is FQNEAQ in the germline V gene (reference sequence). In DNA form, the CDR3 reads TGTGCCAGCAGCCGACTAGCGGGAGGGCCACGCGGGCAGTTCTTC. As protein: CASSRLAGGPRGQFF. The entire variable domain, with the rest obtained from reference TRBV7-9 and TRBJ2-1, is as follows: DTGVSQNPRHKITKRGQNVTFRCDPISEHNRLYWYRQTLGQGPEFLTYFQNEAQLEKSRLLSDRFSAERPKGSFSTLEIQRTEQGDSAMYLCASSRLAGGPRGQFFGPGTRLTVL.

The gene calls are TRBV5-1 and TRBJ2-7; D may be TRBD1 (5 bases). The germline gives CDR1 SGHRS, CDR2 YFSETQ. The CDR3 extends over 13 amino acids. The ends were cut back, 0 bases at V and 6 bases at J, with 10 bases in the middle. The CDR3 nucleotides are TGCGCCAGCAGCTTGGGGACATCGGGCGAGCAGTACTTC. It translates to CASSLGTSGEQYF.

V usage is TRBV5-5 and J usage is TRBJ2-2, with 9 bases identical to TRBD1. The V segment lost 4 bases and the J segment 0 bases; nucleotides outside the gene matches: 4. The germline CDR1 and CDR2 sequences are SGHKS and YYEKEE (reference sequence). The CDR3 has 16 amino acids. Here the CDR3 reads CASSTGQGSNTGELFF. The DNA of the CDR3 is TGTGCCAGCAGCACGGGACAGGGATCGAACACCGGGGAGCTGTTTTTT.

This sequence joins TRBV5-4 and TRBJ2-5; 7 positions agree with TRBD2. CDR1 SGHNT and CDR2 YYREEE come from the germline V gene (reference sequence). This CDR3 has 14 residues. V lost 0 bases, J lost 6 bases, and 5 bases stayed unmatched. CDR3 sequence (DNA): TGTGCCAGCAGCTTGGAGAGCGGGGCGAAGACCCAGTACTTC. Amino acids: CASSLESGAKTQYF.

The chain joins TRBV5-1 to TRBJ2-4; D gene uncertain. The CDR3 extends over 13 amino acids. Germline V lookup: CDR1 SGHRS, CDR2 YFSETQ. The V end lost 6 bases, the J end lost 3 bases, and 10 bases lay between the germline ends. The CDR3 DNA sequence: TGCGCCAGCACCGAAGGAGACAAAAACATTCAGTACTTC. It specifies CASTEGDKNIQYF. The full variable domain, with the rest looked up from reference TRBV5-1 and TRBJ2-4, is KAGVTQTPRYLIKTRGQQVTLSCSPISGHRSVSWYQQTPGQGLQFLFEYFSETQRNKGNFPGRFSGRQFSNSRSEMNVSTLELGDSALYLCASTEGDKNIQYFGAGTRLSVL.

The CDR3 DNA reads as TGTGCCTGGAGCACCCGGAAGGGGGGCTACACCTTC. Amino acid sequence: CAWSTRKGGYTF. This chain uses TRBV30 with TRBJ1-2; weak D call: TRBD1 (5 bases). This CDR3 spans 12 amino acids. Germline-derived CDR1 and CDR2 are GTSNPN and SVGIG (reference sequence). The V and J ends lost 3 bases and 8 bases respectively, with 13 bases between them.

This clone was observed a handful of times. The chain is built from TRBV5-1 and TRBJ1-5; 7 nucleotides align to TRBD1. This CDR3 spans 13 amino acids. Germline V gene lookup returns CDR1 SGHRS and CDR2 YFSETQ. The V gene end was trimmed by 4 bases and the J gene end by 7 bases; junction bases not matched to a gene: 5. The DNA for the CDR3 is TGCGCCAGCAGCGTCCAGGGGGGCCAGCCCCAGCATTTT. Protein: CASSVQGGQPQHF.

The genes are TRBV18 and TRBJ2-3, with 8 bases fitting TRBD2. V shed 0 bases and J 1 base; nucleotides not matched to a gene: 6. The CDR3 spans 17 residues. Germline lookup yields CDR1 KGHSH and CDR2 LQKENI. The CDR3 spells CASSPPVAGGRTDTQYF. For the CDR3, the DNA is TGTGCCAGCTCACCACCCGTTGCGGGGGGACGCACAGATACGCAGTATTTT.

CDR3 in DNA: TGTGCCAGCAGTTACGACAGGTTAAGGTCCTACGAGCAGTACTTC. Translation: CASSYDRLRSYEQYF. This chain connects TRBV6-2 or TRBV6-3 to TRBJ2-7; possibly TRBD1 for D (6 bases). The CDR3 is 15 amino acids. CDR1 and CDR2 (germline): MNHEY, SVGEGT. The germline V and J ends were trimmed by 2 bases and 1 base, with 12 bases remaining between them.

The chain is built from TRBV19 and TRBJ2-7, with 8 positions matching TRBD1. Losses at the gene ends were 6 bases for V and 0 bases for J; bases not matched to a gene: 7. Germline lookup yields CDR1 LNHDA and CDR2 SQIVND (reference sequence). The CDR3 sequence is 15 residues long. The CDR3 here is CASSRGQGPSYEQYF. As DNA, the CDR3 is TGTGCCAGTAGCAGAGGACAGGGTCCCTCCTACGAGCAGTACTTC.